The clone carrying this T cell receptor (beta chain) showed up just a few times. The antigen remains unidentified. This entry comes from a study of human T cells and chemical hapten exposure. About the research overall: Per-sample TCR yield variability stemmed mainly from small pooled library volume differences. General study results and limits: TCRs above 1 in 1000 frequency stayed constant with DPC sensitization.

One entry per CDR3 protein results from TCRdb running MiXCR on the RACE reads. The sample has approximately 80,000 distinct CDR3 sequences; approximately 15% are singletons. Time point denoted: pre-sensitization, week 0. Treatment denoted: therapeutic diphenylcyclopropenone sensitization with weekly scalp DPC. V dropped 5 bases and J dropped 7; count of bases not matched to a gene: 8. Germline V gives CDR1 SGHAT, CDR2 FQNNGV. The CDR3 is 13 amino acids. The sequence derives from a woman in her 50s with alopecia areata. Some clones in this sample may be carry-over from other donors' samples. The chain is built from TRBV11-2 and TRBJ2-7; 7 nucleotides agree with TRBD1. This specimen was whole blood, taken in connection with sensitization to the hapten diphenylcyclopropenone (DPC). The CDR3 nucleotides are TGTGCCAGCAGCCGCGACAGGGATAGGGAGCAGTACTTC. Translation: CASSRDRDREQYF.